Below are 5 T cell receptor beta chains sequenced from a single sample in a study of cytomegalovirus exposure and HLA in healthy donors. The study ran its PCR with 60 Vbeta and 13 Jbeta primers. The assay was immunoSEQ multiplex PCR, and TCRdb's table has in-frame clones only and misses some. The sample carries about 150,000 clones, roughly three quarters recorded once. The specimen was PBMCs. These receptors originate from a woman between 40 and 50 years old in good health and CMV-seronegative.

This clone was picked up a small number of times. The V call is TRBV6-5, the J call TRBJ2-3; D perhaps matches TRBD1 (5 bases). CDR1 MNHEY and CDR2 SVGAGI come from the germline V gene. Trimming cost V 6 bases and J 0 bases, with 10 bases left between them. The CDR3 has 14 amino acids. The CDR3 coding sequence is TGTGCCAGCAGAATGGGGCGGAGCACAGATACGCAGTATTTT. It codes for CASRMGRSTDTQYF.

The CDR3 sequence: CATSFRDTNEQFF. CDR3 DNA: TGTGCCACCTCATTCCGGGACACCAATGAGCAGTTCTTC. The chain has TRBV19 and TRBJ2-1, with D possibly being TRBD1 (6 bases). Trimming removed 10 bases at V and 6 bases at J, with 16 bases between. There are 13 residues in the CDR3. Germline loops: CDR1 LNHDA, CDR2 SQIVND (reference sequence).

This clone was detected a few times. This chain joins TRBV5-1 and TRBJ1-2; D call uncertain. V lost 4 bases and J 4 bases, leaving 20 bases between the germline ends. CDR1 SGHRS and CDR2 YFSETQ come from the germline V gene. The CDR3 is 16 amino acids. Here the CDR3 DNA reads TGCGCCAGCAGCCCTGCGGGCCAGTCCTCCACCTATGGCTACACCTTC. It encodes CASSPAGQSSTYGYTF.

This chain uses TRBV5-8 with TRBJ2-5; maybe TRBD2 (6 bases). Trimming removed 3 bases from V and 4 bases from J, with 10 bases in between. The CDR3 is 13 residues long. The V gene's germline CDR1 is SGHTS and CDR2 YDEGEE. The CDR3 DNA is TGTGCCAGCAGCTCGGGGGTCGGAGAGACCCAGTACTTC. Its translation: CASSSGVGETQYF.

The chain is built from TRBV2 and TRBJ1-3; unclear D gene. Trimming removed 4 bases from V and 2 bases from J, with 6 bases in between. Germline-derived CDR1 and CDR2 are SNHLY and FYNNEI. The CDR3 is 13 amino acids. The CDR3 nucleotides read TGTGCCAGCAGTGGAGATGCTGGAAACACCATATATTTT. Amino acid sequence: CASSGDAGNTIYF.